Included here is one T cell receptor beta chain sequence, with context. Germline loops: CDR1 ENHRY, CDR2 SYGVKD. The V end lost 6 bases, the J end lost 6 bases, and 17 bases lay between the germline ends. CDR3 size: 14 residues. This entry comes from a study of blood T cell repertoires in COVID-19. In the study overall: COVID-19 samples, acute and convalescent, were from the United States, Italy and Spain. T cells, B-cell-depleted T cells, or PBMCs provided the cDNA or gDNA that served as material.

Sequenced by immunoSEQ multiplex PCR; TCRdb stores in-frame clones only, minus some. The table has 250,000 or so clones, 90% seen once. The sequence was obtained from a woman aged 55 to 70 with COVID-19, enrolled during active disease. The V and J genes are TRBV10-3 and TRBJ1-1; a possible D gene is TRBD1 (6 bases). Sequenced input: peripheral blood. The CDR3 DNA sequence: TGTGCCATCAGAGACAACACAGGGTATGCTGAAGCTTTCTTT. Translated: CAIRDNTGYAEAFF.